The present T cell receptor beta chain was sequenced within a study of cytomegalovirus exposure and HLA in healthy donors. V lost 6 bases to trimming and J lost 1 base; unmatched junction nucleotides: 7. This CDR3 comprises 16 residues. The germline CDR1 and CDR2 sequences are MRHNA and SNTAGT. PCR primers comprised 60 Vbeta and 13 Jbeta primers. Produced via immunoSEQ multiplex PCR; TCRdb's table is partial and in-frame only. The table records 75,000 to 100,000 clones, about four fifths of them present only once. The chain employs TRBV6-4 and TRBJ2-3; TRBD2 matches 10 bases. This TCR came from a man aged 25 to 40 in good health and CMV-seronegative. The sequencing input was PBMCs. The DNA for the CDR3 is TGTGCCAGCAGCGCCAGTGGGACTAGCGGCACAGATACGCAGTATTTT. Translated, it gives CASSASGTSGTDTQYF.